Below, 10 T cell receptor beta chains from the same sample are listed, as sequenced in a study of molecular identifiers for immune sequencing clone quantification. TCRdb recomputed calls from the PCR reads with MiXCR, one row per CDR3 protein. The table lists about half a million distinct CDR3 sequences, roughly 24% of them singletons. The specimen sequenced was naive CD8+ T cells from blood, with Jurkat cell RNA spiked in. Described subset: FACS-sorted CD8+CD4-CCR7+CD45RA+ naive T cells. Receptors were obtained from a human donor in good health. Some libraries in this study had Jurkat cell RNA spiked in.

This clonotype was recorded many times. The chain recombines TRBV20-1 with TRBJ2-7; D possibly uses TRBD1 or TRBD2 (6 bases each). The CDR3 is made up of 13 amino acids. Trimming stripped 6 bases from V and 3 bases from J, with 15 bases between. Germline V gene data show CDR1 as DFQATT and CDR2 as SNEGSKA (reference sequence). CDR3 amino acids: CSARTGGSYEQYF. CDR3 sequence (DNA): TGCAGTGCCCGCACCGGGGGCAGCTACGAGCAGTACTTC.

This clonotype turned up a few times. The chain recombines TRBV6-2 or TRBV6-3 with TRBJ2-7; 14 bases line up with TRBD2. Germline assignment: CDR1 MNHEY and CDR2 SVGEGT. V trimming: 7 bases; J trimming: 4 bases; junction bases outside the gene matches: 3. CDR3 size: 14 residues. As DNA, the CDR3 is TGTGCCAGCACCGGACTAGCGGGAGGTTACGAGCAGTACTTC. Translation gives CASTGLAGGYEQYF.

This clonotype was observed a handful of times. This sequence joins TRBV5-6 and TRBJ2-2; perhaps D is TRBD1 or TRBD2 (5 bases each). Trimming took 0 bases from V and 3 from J, leaving 15 bases between them. The CDR3 has 17 amino acids. In germline, CDR1 is SGHDT, CDR2 YYEEEE. The CDR3: CASSLGAGTGYTGELFF. Written as DNA, the CDR3 is TGTGCCAGCAGCTTGGGAGCAGGGACGGGGTACACCGGGGAGCTGTTTTTT. The whole variable domain, remainder taken from reference TRBV5-6 and TRBJ2-2, is DAGVTQSPTHLIKTRGQQVTLRCSPKSGHDTVSWYQQALGQGPQFIFQYYEEEERQRGNFPDRFSGHQFPNYSSELNVNALLLGDSALYLCASSLGAGTGYTGELFFGEGSRLTVL.

This clonotype was detected ten times or more. The J gene is TRBJ1-1, the V gene TRBV7-2; the D gene is possibly TRBD1 (5 bases). V gave up 6 bases and J gave up 5 bases, with 13 bases separating them. Looked up from germline, CDR1 is SGHTA and CDR2 is FQGNSA. CDR3 length equals 13 residues. CDR3 loop: CASRFGAATEAFF. CDR3 sequence (DNA): TGTGCCAGCAGATTTGGGGCGGCTACTGAAGCTTTCTTT.

This clonotype was counted many times. The J gene is TRBJ2-3, the V gene TRBV9, with D maybe TRBD2 (6 bases). Trimming took 4 bases from V and 2 from J, leaving 14 bases between them. CDR1 SGDLS and CDR2 YYNGEE come from the germline V gene. The CDR3 is 15 amino acids. Here the CDR3 reads CASSISGSYTDTQYF. CDR3 sequence (DNA): TGTGCCAGCAGCATTAGCGGATCCTACACAGATACGCAGTATTTT.

This clonotype was seen many times. The rearrangement links TRBV27 to TRBJ2-5; 11 bases line up with TRBD2. CDR1 is MNHEY and CDR2 is SMNVEV in the germline V gene (reference sequence). The CDR3 is 13 residues long. With V trimmed by 6 bases and J by 4 bases, 1 base remained unmatched. CDR3 protein: CASRLAGAETQYF. CDR3 DNA: TGTGCCAGCAGACTAGCGGGAGCAGAGACCCAGTACTTC.

This clonotype has more than one count but fewer than ten. The chain has TRBV24-1 and TRBJ2-5; 10 positions agree with TRBD1. Trimming at V came to 3 bases and at J to 5 bases, leaving 17 bases not matched to a gene. This CDR3 comprises 19 residues. In germline, CDR1 is KGHDR, CDR2 SFDVKD. The CDR3 reads CATSDKRTGGAPGGETQYF. The CDR3 DNA is TGTGCCACCAGTGATAAGCGGACAGGGGGGGCTCCCGGCGGCGAGACCCAGTACTTC.

This clonotype has just a few counts. This chain uses TRBV7-3 with TRBJ2-7, with 10 bases matching TRBD1. Per the germline V gene, CDR1 is SGHTA and CDR2 is FQGTGA. The CDR3 is made up of 18 amino acids. J gave up 3 bases and V 4 bases, and 15 bases lay outside the gene matches. The CDR3 coding sequence is TGTGCCAGCAGCTCGGACAACAGACAGGGGGCTTTACACTACGAGCAGTACTTC. Protein sequence: CASSSDNRQGALHYEQYF.

The sample holds many counts of this clonotype. The CDR3 protein is CASSLGVSSYEQYF. As DNA, the CDR3 is TGTGCCAGCAGCTTAGGAGTCAGCTCCTACGAGCAGTACTTC. The chain links TRBV7-9 to TRBJ2-7; no reliable D call. Trimming shortened V by 1 base and J by 0 bases, and 7 bases separated the two germline ends. CDR3 length: 14 residues. Germline CDR1 SEHNR, CDR2 FQNEAQ (reference sequence).

This clonotype was seen a handful of times. This chain uses TRBV29-1 with TRBJ2-5; tentatively, D is TRBD1 or TRBD2 (5 bases each). The CDR3 extends over 13 amino acids. The V end was cut by 6 bases, the J end by 3 bases, with 14 bases between. Germline V CDR1 and CDR2: SQVTM, ANQGSEA. This CDR3 reads CSVGPPREETQYF. The DNA of the CDR3 is TGCAGCGTGGGACCTCCGAGGGAAGAGACCCAGTACTTC.